The source of this TCR beta chain is a study of shared clonotypes between healthy human individuals. Study observations and caveats: Estimated richness was generally greater in naive than memory subsets.

Comment on this clone: Its antigen is as yet unknown.

TCRdb keeps only in-frame clones here, not all; method: immunoSEQ multiplex PCR. The data hold a few million clones, with about 92% observed a single time. Donation came from healthy HIV-negative adults that had no recent acute infections or vaccinations. Germline-derived CDR1 and CDR2 are SGDLS and YYNGEE. V gave up 6 bases and J gave up 2 bases, with 14 bases separating them. There are 14 residues in the CDR3. The source of this sequence is a man aged 18-30 years in good health. Some clones in this sample may be carry-over from other donors' samples. The chain links TRBV9 to TRBJ1-2; maybe TRBD1 (5 bases). The sequenced sample was naive CD4+ T cells from PBMCs. The subset here: CD45RA+ positively selected. The CDR3 DNA reads TGTGCCAGCACAAGGGGTAATGGCAACTATGGCTACACCTTC. It encodes CASTRGNGNYGYTF.